The 27 T cell receptor beta chains given below trace back to one sample, sequenced in a study of blood T cell repertoires in COVID-19. The table came from immunoSEQ multiplex PCR; TCRdb's copy has only in-frame clones and leaves some out. The table records just over 250,000 clones, 70% to 90% of them present only once. Sequencing was performed on peripheral blood. These receptors were collected from a woman between 50 and 59 years old with acute or convalescent COVID-19.

This chain uses TRBV6-1 with TRBJ1-2; TRBD1 is a possible D gene (5 bases). This CDR3 is 15 amino acids long. CDR1 is MNHNS, CDR2 SASEGT, per germline. V was shortened by 3 bases and J by 7 bases, with 18 bases between the two germline ends. Here the CDR3 DNA reads TGTGCCAGCAGTGAGATATCAGGGTTTTGGGGTGGCTACACCTTC. Residues: CASSEISGFWGGYTF.

There are a few counts of this clone. V is TRBV7-6 and J is TRBJ2-2; D perhaps matches TRBD2 (5 bases). The CDR3 has 13 amino acids. V was cut by 2 bases and J by 7 bases, with 8 bases left in between. CDR1 and CDR2 from the germline V gene are SGHVS and FNYEAQ. The CDR3 coding sequence is TGTGCCAGCAGCTTACCGGGGATCGGGGAGCTGTTTTTT. It translates to CASSLPGIGELFF.

This clone showed up just once. One end of the junction fails to match germline, which may point to a read error. The same CDR3 is also encoded by other DNA sequences in this sample. The chain links TRBV28 to TRBJ2-3; tentatively, D is TRBD2 (5 bases). Germline V CDR1 and CDR2: MDHEN, SYDVKM. This CDR3 is built from 15 residues. The CDR3 bases are TGCGCCAGCAGTTTGGAGCGGTTTCGCACAGATACGCAGTATTTT. It codes for CASSLERFRTDTQYF.

The rearrangement uses TRBV7-7 and TRBJ2-1; 10 bases align to TRBD2. Germline CDR1 is SSHAT and CDR2 is FNYEAQ (reference sequence). CDR3 length: 15 residues. V gave up 1 base and J gave up 9 bases; unmatched junction bases: 6. The CDR3 nucleotides are TGTGCCAGCAGCTTAGAGGCTAGCGGGAGAACTGAGCAGTTCTTC. Translated, it gives CASSLEASGRTEQFF. The full variable domain, with the rest looked up from reference TRBV7-7 and TRBJ2-1, is GAGVSQSPRYKVTKRGQDVTLRCDPISSHATLYWYQQALGQGPEFLTYFNYEAQPDKSGLPSDRFSAERPEGSISTLTIQRTEQRDSAMYRCASSLEASGRTEQFFGPGTRLTVL.

V and J are TRBV5-1 and TRBJ2-1, with 7 positions matching TRBD2. CDR1 is SGHRS, CDR2 YFSETQ, per germline. This CDR3 spans 15 amino acids. The ends lost 7 bases at V and 4 bases at J; junction bases unmatched: 11. CDR3 sequence (DNA): TGCGCCAGCGCAAACCCGGGAGGCCCTTACAATGAGCAGTTCTTC. Its protein is CASANPGGPYNEQFF.

The chain carries TRBV14 and TRBJ2-1; 11 nucleotides agree with TRBD2. CDR3 length equals 16 residues. Germline lookup yields CDR1 SGHDN and CDR2 FVKESK. V gave up 3 bases and J gave up 5 bases; unmatched junction bases: 6. Here the CDR3 reads CASSQRLAGPDNEQFF. Here the CDR3 DNA reads TGTGCCAGCAGCCAGCGACTAGCGGGACCCGACAATGAGCAGTTCTTC.

This chain links TRBV5-4 with TRBJ2-2; 8 bases map to TRBD1. The germline V gene encodes CDR1 SGHNT and CDR2 YYREEE (reference sequence). V was pared by 4 bases and J by 4 bases, with 3 bases of the junction left unmatched. This CDR3 region has 14 residues. The CDR3 DNA follows: TGTGCCAGCAGCGCGGGGACAGGCACCGGGGAGCTGTTTTTT. Encoded protein: CASSAGTGTGELFF. Full variable domain (missing parts from reference TRBV5-4 and TRBJ2-2): ETGVTQSPTHLIKTRGQQVTLRCSSQSGHNTVSWYQQALGQGPQFIFQYYREEENGRGNFPPRFSGLQFPNYSSELNVNALELDDSALYLCASSAGTGTGELFFGEGSRLTVL.

The gene calls are TRBV28 and TRBJ2-7, with 7 bases fitting TRBD1. The V and J ends lost 6 bases and 4 bases, in that order; junction bases with no gene match: 12. This CDR3 region has 15 residues. Germline CDR1 MDHEN, CDR2 SYDVKM. CDR3 DNA sequence: TGTGCCAGCAGACCGGGACAGACCAAGTTGTACGAGCAGTACTTC. Protein sequence: CASRPGQTKLYEQYF.

There are a few counts of this clone. This chain joins TRBV5-1 and TRBJ1-1, with TRBD1 matching over 8 bases. The CDR3 consists of 13 residues. V was clipped by 3 bases and J by 4 bases; unmatched bases: 2. Germline assignment: CDR1 SGHRS and CDR2 YFSETQ. The CDR3 protein is CASSSDRGTEAFF. DNA of the CDR3: TGCGCCAGCAGCTCAGACAGGGGCACTGAAGCTTTCTTT. The whole variable domain, filled in from reference TRBV5-1 and TRBJ1-1, reads KAGVTQTPRYLIKTRGQQVTLSCSPISGHRSVSWYQQTPGQGLQFLFEYFSETQRNKGNFPGRFSGRQFSNSRSEMNVSTLELGDSALYLCASSSDRGTEAFFGQGTRLTVV.

Written as DNA, the CDR3 is TGTGCCAGCAGTCTAGACTACAACGAAGAGACCCAGTACTTC. Residues: CASSLDYNEETQYF. V usage is TRBV7-3 and J usage is TRBJ2-5, with D maybe TRBD2 (5 bases). Per the germline V gene, CDR1 is SGHTA and CDR2 is FQGTGA. The CDR3 contains 14 residues. Trimming cost V 6 bases and J 3 bases, with 14 bases left between them.

The chain uses TRBV27 and TRBJ1-1; D not certain. CDR1 is MNHEY, CDR2 SMNVEV, per germline (reference sequence). CDR3 length: 14 residues. The V and J ends lost 2 bases and 5 bases respectively, with 12 bases between them. The CDR3 here is CASSLASGGTEAFF. For the CDR3, the DNA is TGTGCCAGCAGTTTAGCCAGCGGAGGGACTGAAGCTTTCTTT.

This chain links TRBV5-1 with TRBJ2-7; 12 nucleotides align to TRBD2. CDR1 SGHRS and CDR2 YFSETQ come from the germline V gene. V dropped 0 bases and J dropped 3; count of bases not matched to a gene: 10. This CDR3 has 18 residues. The CDR3 coding sequence is TGCGCCAGCAGCTTGGTAGCTAGCGGGAGGGCCTTGAGCTACGAGCAGTACTTC. It encodes CASSLVASGRALSYEQYF.

The rearrangement uses TRBV6-5 and TRBJ1-5; 7 nucleotides agree with TRBD1. The V gene's germline CDR1 is MNHEY and CDR2 SVGAGI. The CDR3 has 14 residues. Trimming cost V 7 bases and J 4 bases; bases outside gene matches: 7. The CDR3 spells CASKSGQQNQPQHF. CDR3 DNA sequence: TGTGCCAGCAAATCGGGACAGCAGAATCAGCCCCAGCATTTT.

The rearrangement joins TRBV3-1 (or the pseudogene TRBV3-2) to TRBJ2-1; 10 positions match TRBD1. The ends lost 3 bases at V and 9 bases at J; junction bases unmatched: 5. CDR3 length: 14 amino acids. The germline V gene has CDR1 LGHDT and CDR2 YNNKEL (reference sequence). This chain's CDR3 is CASSHRQGAGEQFF. The CDR3 DNA follows: TGTGCCAGCAGCCACCGACAGGGGGCCGGTGAGCAGTTCTTC.

The CDR3 coding sequence is TGTGCCATAGGACAGGGACCCACAGATACGCAGTATTTT. This gives the protein CAIGQGPTDTQYF. The chain is built from TRBV28 and TRBJ2-3; TRBD1 matches 8 bases. The J segment lost 2 bases and the V segment lost 10 bases, leaving 5 bases of the junction unmatched. Germline V CDR1 and CDR2: MDHEN, SYDVKM. This CDR3 comprises 13 residues. Full variable domain (remainder filled in from reference TRBV28 and TRBJ2-3): DVKVTQSSRYLVKRTGEKVFLECVQDMDHENMFWYRQDPGLGLRLIYFSYDVKMKEKGDIPEGYSVSREKKERFSLILESASTNQTSMYLCAIGQGPTDTQYFGPGTRLTVL.

In its sample, this clone was seen once. This rearrangement joins TRBV7-9 to TRBJ1-4, with D perhaps matching TRBD1 (5 bases). CDR3 length: 14 amino acids. The germline CDR1 and CDR2 sequences are SEHNR and FQNEAQ (reference sequence). V gave up 3 bases and J gave up 8 bases, with 13 bases separating them. This CDR3 is CASSFRGSGEKLFF. The CDR3 DNA follows: TGTGCCAGCAGCTTCCGGGGGTCAGGAGAAAAACTGTTTTTT.

In its sample, this clone was seen a few times. This chain connects TRBV5-1 to TRBJ2-3, with 10 bases fitting TRBD1. V was pared by 7 bases and J by 4 bases, with 0 bases of the junction left unmatched. The CDR3 has 12 residues. The V gene's germline CDR1 is SGHRS and CDR2 YFSETQ. The CDR3 sequence: CASGTGADTQYF. The CDR3 DNA is TGCGCCAGCGGGACAGGGGCAGATACGCAGTATTTT.

V gene TRBV7-9 combines with J gene TRBJ2-1, with 7 nucleotides matching TRBD2. Per germline, CDR1 SEHNR and CDR2 FQNEAQ (reference sequence). Losses at the gene ends were 5 bases for V and 4 bases for J; bases not matched to a gene: 5. The CDR3 runs to 14 residues. DNA for the CDR3: TGTGCCAGCAGCCCTAGCGGATCGTACAATGAGCAGTTCTTC. The encoded protein is CASSPSGSYNEQFF.

This clone has only one observation. The chain has TRBV4-2 and TRBJ1-4; 9 bases are a match to TRBD1. CDR3 length: 15 residues. Per the germline V gene, CDR1 is LGHNA and CDR2 is YNFKEQ. V lost 0 bases to trimming and J lost 7 bases; unmatched junction nucleotides: 3. CDR3 region: CASSQDNRGREKLFF. The CDR3 nucleotides read TGTGCCAGCAGCCAAGATAACAGGGGGCGTGAAAAACTGTTTTTT.

The chain has TRBV10-3 and TRBJ2-7, with 8 bases identical to TRBD1. Trimming took 4 bases from V and 0 from J; bases not matched to a gene: 5. Germline CDR1 reads ENHRY; CDR2 reads SYGVKD. This CDR3 has 15 amino acids. The CDR3 nucleotides are TGTGCCATCAGTGCTAGGACAGGGTTCTCCTACGAGCAGTACTTC. It is translated as CAISARTGFSYEQYF.

The J gene is TRBJ2-7, the V gene TRBV5-6; D gene ambiguous. The CDR3 extends over 15 amino acids. The V gene's germline CDR1 is SGHDT and CDR2 YYEEEE. The germline V and J ends were trimmed by 0 bases and 0 bases, with 10 bases remaining between them. The CDR3 loop is CASSLAPGSSYEQYF. In DNA, the CDR3 is TGTGCCAGCAGCTTGGCGCCAGGAAGCTCCTACGAGCAGTACTTC.

The rearrangement uses TRBV30 and TRBJ2-2, with D possibly being TRBD2 (6 bases). CDR1 and CDR2 from the germline V gene are GTSNPN and SVGIG (reference sequence). CDR3 length equals 15 residues. Trimming stripped 3 bases from V and 6 bases from J, with 17 bases between. The CDR3 spells CAWRNWGGGPGELFF. CDR3 bases: TGTGCCTGGAGGAATTGGGGAGGAGGGCCCGGGGAGCTGTTTTTT.

V gene TRBV5-1 combines with J gene TRBJ2-5, with TRBD1 identical over 7 bases. This CDR3 is built from 17 residues. V gave up 1 base and J gave up 4 bases; unmatched junction bases: 13. Looked up from germline, CDR1 is SGHRS and CDR2 is YFSETQ. CDR3 in amino acids: CASSLRRDSRQIETQYF. CDR3 nucleotides: TGCGCCAGCAGCTTGCGAAGGGACAGTCGCCAGATAGAGACCCAGTACTTC.

The chain combines TRBV28 with TRBJ1-5, with 10 bases aligning to TRBD1. CDR3 size: 17 residues. Germline CDR1 and CDR2: MDHEN and SYDVKM. The V gene end was trimmed by 7 bases and the J gene end by 2 bases; junction bases not matched to a gene: 11. CDR3 in DNA: TGTGCCAGCACTACTAGCGGAGGGACAGGGGGCAATCAGCCCCAGCATTTT. Its protein product is CASTTSGGTGGNQPQHF.

The chain is built from TRBV29-1 and TRBJ1-2; D gene ambiguous. Germline-derived CDR1 and CDR2 are SQVTM and ANQGSEA. V gave up 5 bases and J gave up 3 bases, with 10 bases separating them. The CDR3 is 12 amino acids. In nucleotides, the CDR3 is TGCAGCGTTTATGAACAGTACTATGGCTACACCTTC. Translating it yields CSVYEQYYGYTF.

The chain joins TRBV7-2 to TRBJ2-1; 7 nucleotides line up with TRBD2. Germline values: CDR1 SGHTA, CDR2 FQGNSA. The V and J ends lost 5 bases and 2 bases, in that order; junction bases with no gene match: 9. CDR3 length equals 16 residues. CDR3 sequence (DNA): TGTGCCAGCAGCCCCCGGTGGGCGGGGGCCTACAATGAGCAGTTCTTC. Its protein is CASSPRWAGAYNEQFF.

CDR3 bases: TGTGCCAGCAGCTCGAGGGGGCAATCCTACAATGAGCAGTTCTTC. Its protein is CASSSRGQSYNEQFF. This chain joins TRBV7-2 and TRBJ2-1; the match to TRBD1 covers 7 bases. The V segment lost 4 bases and the J segment 1 base; nucleotides outside the gene matches: 4. CDR1 and CDR2 (germline): SGHTA, FQGNSA. This CDR3 has 15 residues.